Listed below are T cell receptor beta chains from one sample, sequenced in a study of cytomegalovirus exposure and HLA in healthy donors. TCRdb keeps only in-frame clones here, not all; method: immunoSEQ multiplex PCR. The repertoire holds 30,000 to 40,000 clones, with roughly 76% as singletons. The specimen was PBMCs. The receptors derive from a woman aged 25 to 39 in good health and CMV-seropositive. The CDR3 runs from the conserved cysteine through the conserved F or W. The order of the fields is clone size, D gene, V gene, J gene, CDR3 length, CDR3 DNA, CDR3 protein. A D gene is named only where the DNA matches it firmly. Clone size is not always given. Where it is, it says once, few, many or a class for expanded clones.

.,TRBD2,TRBV6-1,TRBJ2-1,15,TGTGCCAGCAGTGAAACTAGCGGGGGGAACAATGAGCAGTTCTTC,CASSETSGGNNEQFF
.,TRBD1,TRBV18,TRBJ1-6,14,TGTGCCAGCTCATCCAGGGGGTGGAATTCACCCCTCCACTTT,CASSSRGWNSPLHF
.,TRBD2,TRBV28,TRBJ2-3,16,TGTGCCAGCAGTCCTCTAGCGGGAGGGTTCACAGATACGCAGTATTTT,CASSPLAGGFTDTQYF
.,TRBD1,TRBV19,TRBJ2-7,14,TGTGCCAGTAGTACGACAGGGGTCGTGAGCGAGCAGTACTTC,CASSTTGVVSEQYF
medium-sized,TRBD1,TRBV28,TRBJ2-5,14,TGTGCCAGCAGCCGAGGACAGGGGAGGGAGACCCAGTACTTC,CASSRGQGRETQYF
once,.,TRBV7-2,TRBJ1-1,13,TGTGCCAGCAGCCCCCCCTGGAACACTGAAGCTTTCTTT,CASSPPWNTEAFF
.,.,TRBV11-3,TRBJ2-3,14,TGTGCCAGCAGCCCCTTGAGGAGCACAGATACGCAGTATTTT,CASSPLRSTDTQYF
.,TRBD2,TRBV5-1,TRBJ2-1,17,TGCGCCAGCAGCTTGTGGGGGGGATCAAGCTCCTACAATGAGCAGTTCTTC,CASSLWGGSSSYNEQFF
.,TRBD1,TRBV9,TRBJ2-2,15,TGTGCCAGCAGCATCGGGACAGGGGGCACCGGGGAGCTGTTTTTT,CASSIGTGGTGELFF
.,TRBD1,TRBV5-4,TRBJ1-2,15,TGTGCCAGCAGCTCAGGACAGGGGTTTACCTATGGCTACACCTTC,CASSSGQGFTYGYTF
.,TRBD2,TRBV30,TRBJ2-3,14,TGTGCCTGGAGGGGCCTGGGAGGGGCAGATACGCAGTATTTT,CAWRGLGGADTQYF
.,TRBD2,TRBV28,TRBJ2-3,17,TGTGCCAGCAGTTTACGCAACCTAGCGGGAGGTGGAAATACGCAGTATTTT,CASSLRNLAGGGNTQYF
once,TRBD1,TRBV19,TRBJ1-1,16,TGTGCCAGTAGTATACTATACAGGGGGTGGAACACTGAAGCTTTCTTT,CASSILYRGWNTEAFF
.,.,TRBV25-1,TRBJ1-6,13,TGTGCCAGTCGACAGGTGAATAATTCACCCCTCCACTTT,CASRQVNNSPLHF
.,TRBD2,TRBV5-1,TRBJ2-1,15,TGCGCCAGCGGATTAGGACTAGCGGGAGGTTTTGAGCAGTTCTTC,CASGLGLAGGFEQFF
few,.,TRBV2,TRBJ2-3,14,TGTGCCAGCAGTGTAGATCCTCTCACAGATACGCAGTATTTT,CASSVDPLTDTQYF
.,TRBD1,TRBV6-1,TRBJ2-1,18,TGTGCCAGCAGTGAACGGGTTGTGACAGGGTTCGGCTACAATGAGCAGTTCTTC,CASSERVVTGFGYNEQFF
.,.,TRBV27,TRBJ2-5,17,TGTGCCAGCAGTCCTGTCTGGGACTCCATCGGCGAAGAGACCCAGTACTTC,CASSPVWDSIGEETQYF
.,TRBD1,TRBV27,TRBJ1-2,13,TGTGCCAGCAGACAGGGGGGGTACTATGGCTACACCTTC,CASRQGGYYGYTF
once,TRBD1,TRBV7-8,TRBJ1-4,16,TGTGCCAGCAGCTTTGGGACAGTTCCGACTAATGAAAAACTGTTTTTT,CASSFGTVPTNEKLFF
.,.,TRBV10-3,TRBJ2-7,16,TGTGCCATCAGTGAGCTTGGCAGGGGATGGTCGGGCGAGCAGTACTTC,CAISELGRGWSGEQYF
.,TRBD1,TRBV7-8,TRBJ2-1,16,TGTGCCAGCAGACCCAGGACAGGGGGCGCCTACAATGAGCAGTTCTTC,CASRPRTGGAYNEQFF
.,TRBD1,TRBV9,TRBJ1-1,16,TGTGCCAGCAGCCCTGGGGCAGGGGGAGTGAACACTGAAGCTTTCTTT,CASSPGAGGVNTEAFF
once,TRBD2,TRBV7-9,TRBJ2-5,15,TGTGCCAGCAGCTTAGGGACTAGCGGGGGAGAGACCCAGTACTTC,CASSLGTSGGETQYF
.,.,TRBV28,TRBJ2-5,12,TGTGCCAGCAGCCCCCCGCTCGGGACCCAGTACTTC,CASSPPLGTQYF
.,.,TRBV7-8,TRBJ2-3,15,TGTGCCAGCAGCTTTAGGGGAACTAGCACAGATACGCAGTATTTT,CASSFRGTSTDTQYF